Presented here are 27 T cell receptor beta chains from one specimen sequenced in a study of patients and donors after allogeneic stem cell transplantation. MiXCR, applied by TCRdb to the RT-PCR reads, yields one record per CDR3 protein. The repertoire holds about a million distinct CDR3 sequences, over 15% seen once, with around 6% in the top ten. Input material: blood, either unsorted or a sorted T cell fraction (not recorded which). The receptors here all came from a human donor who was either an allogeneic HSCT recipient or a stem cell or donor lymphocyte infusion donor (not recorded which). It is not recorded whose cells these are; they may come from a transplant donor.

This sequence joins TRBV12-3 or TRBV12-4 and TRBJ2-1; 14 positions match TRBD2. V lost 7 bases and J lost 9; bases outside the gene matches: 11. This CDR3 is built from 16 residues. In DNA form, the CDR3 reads TGTGCCAGCACCCACTCGACTAGCGGGGGGGCGAGTGAGCAGTTCTTC. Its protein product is CASTHSTSGGASEQFF.

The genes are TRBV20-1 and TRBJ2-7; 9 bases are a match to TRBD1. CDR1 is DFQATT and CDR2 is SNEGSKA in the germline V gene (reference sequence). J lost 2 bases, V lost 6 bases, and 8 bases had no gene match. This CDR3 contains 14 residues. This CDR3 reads CSAYSGTGTYEQYF. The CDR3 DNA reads TGCAGTGCCTACTCCGGGACAGGGACCTACGAGCAGTACTTC.

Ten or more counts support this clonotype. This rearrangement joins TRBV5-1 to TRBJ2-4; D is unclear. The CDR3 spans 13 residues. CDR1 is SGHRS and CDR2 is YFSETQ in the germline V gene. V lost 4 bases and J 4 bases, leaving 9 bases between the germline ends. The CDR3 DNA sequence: TGCGCCAGCAGCCCCGATGGAAAAAACATTCAGTACTTC. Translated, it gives CASSPDGKNIQYF.

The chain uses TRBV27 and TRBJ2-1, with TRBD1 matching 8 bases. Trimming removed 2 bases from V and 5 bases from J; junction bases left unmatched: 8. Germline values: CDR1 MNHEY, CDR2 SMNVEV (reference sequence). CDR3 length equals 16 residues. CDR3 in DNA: TGTGCCAGCAGTTTAAGGGAGACGGACAGGGACAATGAGCAGTTCTTC. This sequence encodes CASSLRETDRDNEQFF.

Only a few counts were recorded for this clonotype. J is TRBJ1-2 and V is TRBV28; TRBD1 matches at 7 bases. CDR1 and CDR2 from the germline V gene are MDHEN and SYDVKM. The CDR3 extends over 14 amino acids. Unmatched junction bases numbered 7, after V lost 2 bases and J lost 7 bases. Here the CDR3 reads CASSLEVGDSGYTF. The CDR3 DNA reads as TGTGCCAGCAGTTTAGAGGTGGGGGACAGTGGCTACACCTTC.

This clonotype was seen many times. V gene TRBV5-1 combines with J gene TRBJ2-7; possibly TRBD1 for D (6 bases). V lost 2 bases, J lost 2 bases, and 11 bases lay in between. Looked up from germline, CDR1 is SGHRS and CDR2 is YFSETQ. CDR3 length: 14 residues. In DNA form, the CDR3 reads TGCGCCAGCAGCTTAGGACAGAGTACCTACGAGCAGTACTTC. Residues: CASSLGQSTYEQYF.

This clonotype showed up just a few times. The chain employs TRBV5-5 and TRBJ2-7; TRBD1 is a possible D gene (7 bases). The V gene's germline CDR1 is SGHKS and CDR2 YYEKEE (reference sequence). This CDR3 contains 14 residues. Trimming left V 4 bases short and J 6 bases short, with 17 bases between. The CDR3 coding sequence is TGTGCCAGCAGCATGGGGTCAGGGGGGATCGAGCAGTACTTC. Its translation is CASSMGSGGIEQYF.

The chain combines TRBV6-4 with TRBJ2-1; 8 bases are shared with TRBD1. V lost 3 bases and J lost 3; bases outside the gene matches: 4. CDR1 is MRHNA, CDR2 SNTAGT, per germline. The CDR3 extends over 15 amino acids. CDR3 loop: CASSERGTGYNEQFF. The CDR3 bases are TGTGCCAGCAGTGAGCGCGGGACAGGCTACAATGAGCAGTTCTTC.

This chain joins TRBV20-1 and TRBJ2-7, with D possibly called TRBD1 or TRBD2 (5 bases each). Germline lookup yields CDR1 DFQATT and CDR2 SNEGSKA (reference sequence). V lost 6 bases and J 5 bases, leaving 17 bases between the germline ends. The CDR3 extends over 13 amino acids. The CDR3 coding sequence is TGCAGTGCCGGTGTGTGGCGAGGGGACGAGCAGTACTTC. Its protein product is CSAGVWRGDEQYF.

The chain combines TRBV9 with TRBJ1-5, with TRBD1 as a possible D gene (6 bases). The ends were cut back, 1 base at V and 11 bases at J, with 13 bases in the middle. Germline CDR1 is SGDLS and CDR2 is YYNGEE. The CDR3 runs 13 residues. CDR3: CASSVRGPMAQHF. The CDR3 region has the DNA TGTGCCAGCAGCGTACGGGGGCCCATGGCCCAGCATTTT.

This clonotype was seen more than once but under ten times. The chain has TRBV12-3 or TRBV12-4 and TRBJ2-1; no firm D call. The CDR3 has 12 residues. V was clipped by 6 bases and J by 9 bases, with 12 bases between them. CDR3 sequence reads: CASSLQFIEQFF. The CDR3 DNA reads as TGTGCCAGCAGCCTACAATTTATTGAGCAGTTCTTC.

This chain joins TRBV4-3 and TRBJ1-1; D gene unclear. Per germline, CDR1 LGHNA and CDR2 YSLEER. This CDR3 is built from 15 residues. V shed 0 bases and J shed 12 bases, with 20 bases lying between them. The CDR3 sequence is CASSQDAGIGLSSFF. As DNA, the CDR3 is TGCGCCAGCAGCCAAGATGCCGGGATCGGCTTGTCGTCTTTCTTT.

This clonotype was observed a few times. CDR3 bases: TGTGCCAGCAGCCCACAGGGAAGCTCTGGGGCCAACGTCCTGACTTTC. This translates into CASSPQGSSGANVLTF. The chain employs TRBV9 and TRBJ2-6, with TRBD1 as a possible D gene (6 bases). Trimming cost V 4 bases and J 0 bases, with 11 bases left between them. This CDR3 contains 16 residues. Germline V gene data show CDR1 as SGDLS and CDR2 as YYNGEE.

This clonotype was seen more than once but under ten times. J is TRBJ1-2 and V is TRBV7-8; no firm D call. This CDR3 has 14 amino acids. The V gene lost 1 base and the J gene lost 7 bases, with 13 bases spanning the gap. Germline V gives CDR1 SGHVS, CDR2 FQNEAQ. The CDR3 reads CASSLGTSAVGYTF. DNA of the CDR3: TGTGCCAGCAGCTTAGGTACCTCCGCGGTTGGCTACACCTTC.

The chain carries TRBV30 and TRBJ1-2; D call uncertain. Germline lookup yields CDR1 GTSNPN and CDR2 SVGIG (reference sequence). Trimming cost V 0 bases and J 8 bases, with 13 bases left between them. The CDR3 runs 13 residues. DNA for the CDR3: TGTGCCTGGAGTGTGATTCTCACGGGCGGCTACACCTTC. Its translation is CAWSVILTGGYTF.

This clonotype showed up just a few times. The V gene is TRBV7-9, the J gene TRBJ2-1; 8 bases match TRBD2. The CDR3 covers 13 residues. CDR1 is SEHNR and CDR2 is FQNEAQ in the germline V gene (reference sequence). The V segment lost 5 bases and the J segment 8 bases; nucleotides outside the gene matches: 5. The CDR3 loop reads CASSGTSSYEQFF. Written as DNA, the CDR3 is TGTGCCAGCAGCGGGACTAGTAGCTATGAGCAGTTCTTC. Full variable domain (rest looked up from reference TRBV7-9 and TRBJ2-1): DTGVSQNPRHKITKRGQNVTFRCDPISEHNRLYWYRQTLGQGPEFLTYFQNEAQLEKSRLLSDRFSAERPKGSFSTLEIQRTEQGDSAMYLCASSGTSSYEQFFGPGTRLTVL.

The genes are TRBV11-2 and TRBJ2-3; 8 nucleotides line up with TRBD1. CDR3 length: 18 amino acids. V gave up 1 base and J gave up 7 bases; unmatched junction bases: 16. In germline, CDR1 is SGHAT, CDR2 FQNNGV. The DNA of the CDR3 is TGTGCCAGCAGCTTAGGTTTGGGCGTGAACAGGGGGAACAATACGCAGTATTTT. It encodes CASSLGLGVNRGNNTQYF. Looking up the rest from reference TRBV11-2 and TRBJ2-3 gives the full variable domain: EAGVAQSPRYKIIEKRQSVAFWCNPISGHATLYWYQQILGQGPKLLIQFQNNGVVDDSQLPKDRFSAERLKGVDSTLKIQPAKLEDSAVYLCASSLGLGVNRGNNTQYFGPGTRLTVL.

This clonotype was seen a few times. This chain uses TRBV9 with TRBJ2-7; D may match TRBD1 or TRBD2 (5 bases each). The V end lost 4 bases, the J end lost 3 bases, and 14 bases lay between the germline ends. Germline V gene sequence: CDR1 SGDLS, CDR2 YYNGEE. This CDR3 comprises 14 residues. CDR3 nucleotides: TGTGCCAGCAGCCCGGGGACGGCTTTCTACGAGCAGTACTTC. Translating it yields CASSPGTAFYEQYF.

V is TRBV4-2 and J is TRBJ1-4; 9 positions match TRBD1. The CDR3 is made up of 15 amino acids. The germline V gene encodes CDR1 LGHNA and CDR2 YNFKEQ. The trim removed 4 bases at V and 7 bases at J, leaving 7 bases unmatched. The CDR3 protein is CASSLTGTGSEKLFF. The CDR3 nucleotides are TGTGCCAGCAGCCTGACCGGGACAGGGAGTGAAAAACTGTTTTTT.

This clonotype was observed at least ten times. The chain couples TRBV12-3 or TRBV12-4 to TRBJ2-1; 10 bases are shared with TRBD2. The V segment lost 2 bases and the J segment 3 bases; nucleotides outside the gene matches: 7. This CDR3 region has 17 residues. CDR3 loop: CASSLISGGLIYNEQFF. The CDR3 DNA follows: TGTGCCAGCAGTTTAATTAGCGGGGGGTTGATCTACAATGAGCAGTTCTTC.

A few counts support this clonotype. In DNA form, the CDR3 reads TGTGCCAGCAGCTTAGTGGTGAAGCAACCACGAAGCGGCACTGAAGCTTTCTTT. This translates into CASSLVVKQPRSGTEAFF. V gene TRBV11-1 combines with J gene TRBJ1-1; D is unresolved. Per the germline V gene, CDR1 is SGHAT and CDR2 is FQDESV (reference sequence). Deletions cut 1 base from V and 4 bases from J, with 22 bases between. The CDR3 consists of 18 residues.

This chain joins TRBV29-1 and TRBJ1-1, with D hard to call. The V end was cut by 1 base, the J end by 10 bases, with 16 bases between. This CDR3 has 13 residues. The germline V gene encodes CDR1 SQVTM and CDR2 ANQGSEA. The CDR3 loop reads CSVEVPGSGRAFF. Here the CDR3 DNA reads TGCAGCGTTGAAGTTCCAGGTTCTGGGAGAGCTTTCTTT.

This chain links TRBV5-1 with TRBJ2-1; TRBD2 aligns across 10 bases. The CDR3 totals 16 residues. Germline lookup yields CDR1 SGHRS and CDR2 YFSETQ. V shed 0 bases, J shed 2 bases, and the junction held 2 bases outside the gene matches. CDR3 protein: CASSLGGLAAYNEQFF. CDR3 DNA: TGCGCCAGCAGCTTGGGAGGACTAGCGGCCTACAATGAGCAGTTCTTC.

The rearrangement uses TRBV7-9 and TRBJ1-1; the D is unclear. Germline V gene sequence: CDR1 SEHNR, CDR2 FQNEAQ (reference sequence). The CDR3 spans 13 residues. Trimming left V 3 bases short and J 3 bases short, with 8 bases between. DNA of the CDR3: TGTGCCAGCAGCTTCAAGATGGACACTGAAGCTTTCTTT. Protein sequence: CASSFKMDTEAFF.

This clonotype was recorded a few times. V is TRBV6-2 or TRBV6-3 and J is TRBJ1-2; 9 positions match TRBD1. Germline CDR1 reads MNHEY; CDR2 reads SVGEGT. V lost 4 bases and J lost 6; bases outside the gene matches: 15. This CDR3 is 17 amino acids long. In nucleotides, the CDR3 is TGTGCCAGCAGTTCATACAGGGGGCGGCTTGGCATCGATGGCTACACCTTC. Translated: CASSSYRGRLGIDGYTF.

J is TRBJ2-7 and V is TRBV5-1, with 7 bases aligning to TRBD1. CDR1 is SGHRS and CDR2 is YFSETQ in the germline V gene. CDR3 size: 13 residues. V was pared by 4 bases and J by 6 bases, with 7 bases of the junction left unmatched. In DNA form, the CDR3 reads TGCGCCAGCAGCACGAAGGGGGCGGCCGAGCAGTACTTC. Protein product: CASSTKGAAEQYF.

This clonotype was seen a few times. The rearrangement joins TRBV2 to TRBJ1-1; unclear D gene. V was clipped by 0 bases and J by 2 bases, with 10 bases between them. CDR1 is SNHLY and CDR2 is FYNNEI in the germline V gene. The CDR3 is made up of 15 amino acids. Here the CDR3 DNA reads TGTGCCAGCAGTGAAGCGGGAAGGCATAACACTGAAGCTTTCTTT. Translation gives CASSEAGRHNTEAFF.